Listed below are T cell receptor beta chains from one sample, sequenced in a study of blood T cell repertoires in COVID-19. Sequencing was performed with immunoSEQ multiplex PCR; in TCRdb, only in-frame clones are kept and a portion is missing. The sample has some 380,000 clones; approximately 77% are singletons. Sequenced input: peripheral blood. These receptors were collected from a human donor with acute or convalescent COVID-19. The donor label of this sample is uncertain. Each CDR3 is given with its conserved first and last residue. A D gene is named only where the DNA matches it firmly. The size field is filled for only some rows; it gives once, few, many or a size class.

>TRBV6-6|-|TRBJ2-1|TRBD2
CASSHRRPGASGRDHEQFF
TGTGCCAGCAGTCACCGTAGACCGGGGGCTAGCGGGAGGGATCATGAGCAGTTCTTC
>TRBV28|-|TRBJ1-1|-
CASERLLGSTEAFF
TGTGCCAGCGAACGCCTACTTGGGAGCACTGAAGCTTTCTTT
>TRBV5-1|-|TRBJ2-7|-
CASSFGTYEQYF
TGCGCCAGCAGCTTCGGGACTTACGAGCAGTACTTC
>TRBV7-9|-|TRBJ1-2|TRBD1
CASSSRGRKEVNGYTF
TGTGCCAGCAGCAGCAGGGGGCGCAAGGAGGTAAATGGCTACACCTTC
>TRBV4-2|few|TRBJ2-7|-
CASSQVASGEKDEQYF
TGTGCCAGCAGCCAAGTAGCATCGGGAGAGAAGGACGAGCAGTACTTC
>TRBV18|once|TRBJ1-1|TRBD1
CASSQDRDGREAFF
TGTGCCAGCTCTCAGGACAGGGATGGAAGGGAAGCTTTCTTT
>TRBV29-1|-|TRBJ1-5|-
CSVGSGRANQPQHF
TGCAGCGTTGGTTCAGGGCGAGCTAATCAGCCCCAGCATTTT
>TRBV11-2|-|TRBJ2-5|TRBD2
CASSLVVTSGGRETQYF
TGTGCCAGCAGCTTAGTCGTAACTAGCGGGGGACGAGAGACCCAGTACTTC
>TRBV6-5|few|TRBJ1-1|TRBD1
CASSYRGTVGTEAFF
TGTGCCAGCAGTTACCGGGGGACAGTCGGAACTGAAGCTTTCTTT
>TRBV5-1|-|TRBJ1-2|-
CASSLATGANYGYTF
TGCGCCAGCAGCTTGGCCACGGGGGCTAACTATGGCTACACCTTC
>TRBV2|-|TRBJ2-1|-
CATTRGNEQFF
TGTGCCACTACTCGGGGGAATGAGCAGTTCTTC
>TRBV5-1|-|TRBJ2-5|TRBD1
CASSLGPGQVETQYF
TGCGCCAGCAGCCTGGGACCGGGACAGGTAGAGACCCAGTACTTC
>TRBV2|-|TRBJ2-3|TRBD2
CASTLNPREVGTDTQYF
TGTGCCAGCACCCTCAACCCACGGGAGGTCGGCACAGATACGCAGTATTTT
>TRBV7-8|-|TRBJ2-5|-
CASSLGPVAMETQYF
TGTGCCAGCAGCTTAGGGCCCGTAGCGATGGAGACCCAGTACTTC
>TRBV28|-|TRBJ2-2|-
CASSFWGATGDGGELFF
TGTGCCAGCAGTTTTTGGGGGGCAACAGGGGACGGCGGGGAGCTGTTTTTT
>TRBV18|-|TRBJ1-3|TRBD1
CASSAGQLSGNTIYF
TGTGCCAGCTCAGCGGGACAGCTCTCTGGAAACACCATATATTTT
>TRBV7-9|-|TRBJ2-3|-
CASSLPGTDTQYF
TGTGCCAGCAGCCTACCCGGGACAGATACGCAGTATTTT
>TRBV6-5|once|TRBJ1-3|-
CASSYESSGNTIYF
TGTGCCAGCAGTTACGAGAGCTCTGGAAACACCATATATTTT
>TRBV6-6|-|TRBJ2-7|-
CASSRSRAYEQYF
TGTGCCAGCAGTCGATCCCGAGCCTACGAGCAGTACTTC
>TRBV6-2/TRBV6-3|-|TRBJ1-3|-
CASSFPTGPGNTIYF
TGTGCCAGCAGTTTCCCAACAGGGCCCGGAAACACCATATATTTT
>TRBV7-8|-|TRBJ2-5|TRBD1
CASRRTGQETQYF
TGTGCCAGCAGGCGGACAGGACAAGAGACCCAGTACTTC
>TRBV7-8|once|TRBJ1-5|TRBD1
CASSLGDRVEQPQHF
TGTGCCAGCAGCTTAGGCGACAGGGTGGAGCAGCCCCAGCATTTT
>TRBV6-6|-|TRBJ1-2|TRBD1
CASSLGTVDGYTF
TGTGCCAGCAGTTTAGGGACAGTCGACGGCTACACCTTC
>TRBV6-5|-|TRBJ1-2|-
CASSRQVPPYGYTF
TGTGCCAGCAGTCGACAGGTACCTCCCTATGGCTACACCTTC
>TRBV6-4|few|TRBJ1-5|TRBD1
CASILWTGNSNQPQHF
TGTGCCAGCATCCTTTGGACAGGGAATAGCAATCAGCCCCAGCATTTT
>TRBV14|-|TRBJ1-3|-
CASSQYLLVGSSGNTIYF
TGTGCCAGCAGCCAATATTTACTCGTGGGGAGCTCTGGAAACACCATATATTTT
>TRBV28|few|TRBJ2-7|TRBD1
CASSSGDWTGRTIEQYF
TGTGCCAGCAGTTCAGGAGATTGGACAGGTCGCACGATCGAGCAGTACTTC
>TRBV4-2|-|TRBJ2-1|-
CASSPYHLATNEQFF
TGTGCCAGCAGCCCATACCATCTAGCGACCAATGAGCAGTTCTTC
>TRBV5-6|-|TRBJ1-2|-
CASSKKQLRFGYTF
TGTGCCAGCAGCAAAAAACAGCTCCGATTTGGCTACACCTTC
>TRBV27|-|TRBJ2-7|TRBD1
CASSLFTGGRAYEQYF
TGTGCCAGCAGTTTATTTACAGGGGGACGGGCCTACGAGCAGTACTTC
>TRBV30|-|TRBJ2-7|TRBD2
CACLLAGGPYEQYF
TGTGCCTGTCTACTAGCGGGAGGACCCTACGAGCAGTACTTC
>TRBV4-1|once|TRBJ2-7|-
CVSSPDTLYEQYF
TGCGTCAGCAGCCCCGACACCCTCTACGAGCAGTACTTC
>TRBV27|-|TRBJ1-1|-
CAVRAGDGTEAFF
TGTGCCGTCAGAGCGGGGGATGGCACTGAAGCTTTCTTT
>TRBV7-6|-|TRBJ2-1|-
CASSLVSGQGYNEQFF
TGTGCCAGCAGCTTAGTATCTGGGCAGGGGTACAATGAGCAGTTCTTC
>TRBV10-2|once|TRBJ2-1|-
CASSESKLARPINLYNEQFF
TGCGCCAGCAGTGAGTCGAAACTAGCTCGTCCCATCAACTTATACAATGAGCAGTTCTTC
>TRBV7-2|-|TRBJ2-2|-
CASSLALGGPINTGELFF
TGTGCCAGCAGCTTAGCGCTGGGGGGACCAATTAACACCGGGGAGCTGTTTTTT
>TRBV28|-|TRBJ2-1|TRBD1
CASSFAGTGYNEQFF
TGTGCCAGCAGCTTTGCCGGGACAGGGTACAATGAGCAGTTCTTC
>TRBV5-1|-|TRBJ1-2|-
CASSLDAGYGYTF
TGCGCCAGCAGCTTGGACGCAGGCTATGGCTACACCTTC
>TRBV25-1|-|TRBJ2-3|TRBD2
CASSPAGGTDTQYF
TGTGCCAGCAGTCCAGCGGGAGGCACAGATACGCAGTATTTT
>TRBV5-4|-|TRBJ1-4|TRBD1
CASSGTGGGKLFF
TGTGCCAGCAGTGGGACAGGGGGCGGAAAACTGTTTTTT
>TRBV7-8|-|TRBJ1-1|-
CASSPSSSPMNTEAFF
TGTGCCAGCAGCCCGTCCAGTAGCCCTATGAACACTGAAGCTTTCTTT
>TRBV7-9|-|TRBJ2-7|TRBD2
CASSLDGTRNEQYF
TGTGCCAGCAGCTTAGATGGGACTAGAAACGAGCAGTACTTC
>TRBV6-6|-|TRBJ2-1|TRBD2
CASSQTAIGTSGNNEQFF
TGTGCCAGCAGTCAGACCGCAATTGGGACTAGCGGGAACAATGAGCAGTTCTTC